This T cell receptor beta chain was observed in a study of shared clonotypes between healthy human individuals. Looking at the study overall: The donor pool was made up of two women and three men aged 18 to 49. General study points: Sampling involved blood alone; tissue repertoires likely differ. As a rule, naive subsets had a larger estimated richness than memory subsets.

The assay used deep level. Sequenced by immunoSEQ multiplex PCR; TCRdb stores in-frame clones only, minus some. This table has 2 million to 2.5 million clones, approximately 90% appearing once. The CDR3 runs to 14 residues. The germline V gene has CDR1 LNHNV and CDR2 YYDKDF (reference sequence). The germline V and J ends were trimmed by 0 bases and 0 bases, with 6 bases remaining between them. As regards this clone: No antigen is known for it.

The receptor was isolated from a man between 18 and 29 years old in good health. Some clones in this sample may be carry-over from other donors' samples. Sequencing was performed on naive CD4+ T cells from PBMCs. The subset is: CD45RA+ positively selected. V and J are TRBV15 and TRBJ2-7; D is undetermined. CDR3 coding DNA: TGTGCCACCAGCAGAGAGGCGTACTCCTACGAGCAGTACTTC. Protein product: CATSREAYSYEQYF.